The 31 T cell receptor beta chains below all came from one sample that was sequenced in a study of CD8+ T cells in alopecia areata. Extracted RNA was reverse transcribed into cDNA, the sequencing template. Assay used: immunoSEQ multiplex PCR; TCRdb lists only in-frame clones, some missing. This sample yields about 180,000 clones, of which about half are seen a single time; over 9% belongs to the top ten. Treatment reported: oral pan-JAK inhibitor, 5-10 mg twice daily. The sample in question was CD8+ T cells sorted from blood, obtained at roughly week 53, from a patient treated with tofacitinib. The receptor source for this set is a human donor with alopecia areata.

V usage is TRBV12-5 and J usage is TRBJ1-1; TRBD1 might be the D (5 bases). The CDR3 is 13 residues long. Germline values: CDR1 LGHNT, CDR2 FRNRAP. With 6 bases removed from V and 4 bases from J, the gap between germline ends came to 12 bases. This chain's CDR3 is CASGPRDATEAFF. The CDR3 DNA reads as TGTGCTAGTGGGCCCAGGGATGCCACTGAAGCTTTCTTT.

V and J are TRBV6-5 and TRBJ1-1; no clear D. Per germline, CDR1 MNHEY and CDR2 SVGAGI. The V end lost 5 bases, the J end lost 1 base, and 8 bases lay between the germline ends. The CDR3 has 13 amino acids. Here the CDR3 reads CASSEDGNTEAFF. CDR3 in DNA: TGTGCCAGCAGTGAGGACGGGAACACTGAAGCTTTCTTT.

This clone was seen a few times. The V and J genes are TRBV2 and TRBJ2-3; no reliable D call. This CDR3 is built from 13 residues. V was pared by 4 bases and J by 2 bases, with 7 bases between. Germline CDR1 is SNHLY and CDR2 is FYNNEI. CDR3 in DNA: TGTGCCAGCAGTGGGAGCAACACAGATACGCAGTATTTT. It is translated as CASSGSNTDTQYF. Full variable domain (outside the CDR3, taken from reference TRBV2 and TRBJ2-3): EPEVTQTPSHQVTQMGQEVILRCVPISNHLYFYWYRQILGQKVEFLVSFYNNEISEKSEIFDDQFSVERPDGSNFTLKIRSTKLEDSAMYFCASSGSNTDTQYFGPGTRLTVL.

The chain carries TRBV27 and TRBJ1-1, with D tentatively TRBD1 (5 bases). V was cut by 5 bases and J by 4 bases, with 29 bases left in between. The V gene's germline CDR1 is MNHEY and CDR2 SMNVEV (reference sequence). The CDR3 loop spans 19 amino acids. The CDR3 loop reads CASSPNGGVWGRGGTEAFF. CDR3 bases: TGTGCCAGCAGTCCTAATGGTGGTGTTTGGGGGAGAGGCGGCACTGAAGCTTTCTTT.

The V call is TRBV7-2, the J call TRBJ1-1, with a tentative D call TRBD1 (6 bases). This CDR3 is built from 14 residues. The germline V gene encodes CDR1 SGHTA and CDR2 FQGNSA. The germline V and J ends were trimmed by 2 bases and 2 bases, with 9 bases remaining between them. The CDR3 loop reads CASSLLGANTEAFF. CDR3 nucleotide sequence: TGTGCCAGCAGCTTACTGGGGGCCAACACTGAAGCTTTCTTT.

This clone has more than one count but fewer than ten. The V and J genes are TRBV5-6 and TRBJ2-7; D perhaps matches TRBD1 (6 bases). The ends were cut back, 3 bases at V and 3 bases at J, with 7 bases in the middle. Germline V CDR1 and CDR2: SGHDT, YYEEEE. The CDR3 extends over 12 amino acids. For the CDR3, the DNA is TGTGCCAGCAGCTGGGACAACTACGAGCAGTACTTC. Its translation is CASSWDNYEQYF.

V gene TRBV27 combines with J gene TRBJ2-1, with D tentatively TRBD1 or TRBD2 (6 bases each). The CDR3 is 15 residues long. Trimming cost V 2 bases and J 5 bases, with 13 bases left between them. The germline CDR1 and CDR2 sequences are MNHEY and SMNVEV (reference sequence). CDR3 in amino acids: CASSLRGLAHNEQFF. The CDR3, as DNA: TGTGCCAGCAGTTTACGGGGGCTGGCCCACAATGAGCAGTTCTTC.

This rearrangement joins TRBV7-8 to TRBJ2-7; D remains ambiguous. V lost 2 bases to trimming and J lost 7 bases, with 12 bases between them. In germline, CDR1 is SGHVS, CDR2 FQNEAQ. CDR3 size: 13 residues. As DNA, the CDR3 is TGTGCCAGCAGCTTACCAGGTCTTAGAGAGCAGTACTTC. Protein product: CASSLPGLREQYF. Looking up the rest from reference TRBV7-8 and TRBJ2-7 gives the full variable domain: GAGVSQSPRYKVAKRGQDVALRCDPISGHVSLFWYQQALGQGPEFLTYFQNEAQLDKSGLPSDRFFAERPEGSVSTLKIQRTQQEDSAVYLCASSLPGLREQYFGPGTRLTVT.

This chain links TRBV27 with TRBJ2-7; 8 nucleotides align to TRBD1. The CDR3 totals 16 residues. Germline V gene sequence: CDR1 MNHEY, CDR2 SMNVEV (reference sequence). V dropped 0 bases and J dropped 0; count of bases not matched to a gene: 4. The CDR3 DNA sequence: TGTGCCAGCAGTTTATCGACAGGGGAAAGCTCCTACGAGCAGTACTTC. It is translated as CASSLSTGESSYEQYF.

Remarks on this clone: An end of the junction differs from the germline gene, which may be a read error. The chain uses TRBV14 and TRBJ1-4; D unresolved. Germline loops: CDR1 SGHDN, CDR2 FVKESK. The CDR3 covers 13 residues. The DNA of the CDR3 is TGTGCCAGCAGCCCGGTGACTAGTGAAAAACTGTTTTTT. This encodes CASSPVTSEKLFF.

The chain is built from TRBV7-2 and TRBJ2-1; 9 nucleotides agree with TRBD2. This CDR3 contains 17 residues. Germline V gene lookup returns CDR1 SGHTA and CDR2 FQGNSA. With 5 bases clipped from V and 9 bases from J, the junction kept 17 bases outside the gene matches. The CDR3 loop reads CASSRKVGTSLLPEQFF. As DNA, the CDR3 is TGTGCCAGCAGCCGTAAGGTGGGGACTAGCCTTCTACCTGAGCAGTTCTTC.

This clone was seen once. This rearrangement joins TRBV7-9 to TRBJ1-6; 7 nucleotides line up with TRBD1. The germline V gene has CDR1 SEHNR and CDR2 FQNEAQ (reference sequence). The CDR3 is 16 residues long. V shed 0 bases, J shed 10 bases, and the junction held 9 bases outside the gene matches. The CDR3 protein is CASSLAMDRSGSPLHF. The CDR3 coding sequence is TGTGCCAGCAGCTTAGCTATGGACAGGAGTGGGTCACCCCTCCACTTT.

V gene TRBV4-1 combines with J gene TRBJ1-2, with 7 positions matching TRBD1. The germline gives CDR1 MGHRA, CDR2 YSYEKL. This CDR3 contains 13 residues. The junction had 8 bases not matched to a gene; V was cut back by 5 bases and J by 8 bases. The chain's CDR3 is CASSSDRAVGYTF. The DNA of the CDR3 is TGCGCCAGCAGCTCCGACAGGGCCGTCGGCTACACCTTC.

Comments on this clone: The germline gene is not matched at one end of the junction; a read error may be the cause. In the same sample, other DNA sequences code for this CDR3. The CDR3 protein is CASSLIAGNEQFF. The CDR3 nucleotides are TGCGCCAGCAGCTTAATAGCGGGTAATGAGCAGTTCTTC. This sequence joins TRBV7-2 and TRBJ2-1; 7 bases fit TRBD2. This CDR3 has 13 residues. CDR1 is SGHTA and CDR2 is FQGNSA in the germline V gene.

The chain couples TRBV2 to TRBJ1-3; the match to TRBD1 covers 8 bases. V lost 6 bases, J lost 3 bases, and 7 bases stayed unmatched. This CDR3 contains 15 residues. In germline, CDR1 is SNHLY, CDR2 FYNNEI. This chain's CDR3 is CASRTPDRGGNTIYF. The CDR3 nucleotides read TGTGCCAGCAGGACTCCAGACAGGGGTGGAAACACCATATATTTT.

The chain employs TRBV7-2 and TRBJ1-2; D is unclear. Germline CDR1 is SGHTA and CDR2 is FQGNSA. Trimming removed 3 bases at V and 6 bases at J, with 17 bases between. The CDR3 runs 15 residues. CDR3 residues: CASSFTTSDGHGYTF. The CDR3 nucleotides are TGTGCCAGCAGCTTTACGACATCGGATGGACATGGCTACACCTTC.

This rearrangement joins TRBV4-1 to TRBJ2-2; TRBD1 might be the D (6 bases). Germline V gene lookup returns CDR1 MGHRA and CDR2 YSYEKL. This CDR3 has 14 amino acids. V was cut by 6 bases and J by 3 bases, with 11 bases left in between. The CDR3 is CASRIYRDTGELFF. CDR3 DNA sequence: TGCGCCAGCAGGATCTACAGGGACACCGGGGAGCTGTTTTTT.

This chain links TRBV4-1 with TRBJ1-1; no firm D call. CDR3 size: 14 residues. Germline CDR1 is MGHRA and CDR2 is YSYEKL. Trimming left V 1 base short and J 5 bases short, with 11 bases between. The CDR3 loop is CASSQGTLETEAFF. The CDR3 nucleotides read TGCGCCAGCAGCCAAGGGACGCTGGAAACTGAAGCTTTCTTT.

This clone was detected only a few times. This sequence joins TRBV2 and TRBJ1-2, with D tentatively TRBD1 (5 bases). Germline V gene sequence: CDR1 SNHLY, CDR2 FYNNEI. This CDR3 has 12 residues. Trimming removed 4 bases at V and 4 bases at J, with 7 bases between. In DNA form, the CDR3 reads TGTGCCAGCAGTGGACAGCCCTATGGCTACACCTTC. Its translation is CASSGQPYGYTF.

This clone was counted between two and nine times. The gene calls are TRBV6-6 and TRBJ1-6, with D unclear. The germline CDR1 and CDR2 sequences are MNHNY and SVGAGI (reference sequence). The CDR3 sequence is 16 residues long. The V and J ends lost 5 bases and 7 bases respectively, with 18 bases between them. CDR3 coding DNA: TGTGCCAGCAGTCGCTTGGACCACGACGGGAATTCACCCCTCCACTTT. This encodes CASSRLDHDGNSPLHF.

V is TRBV30 and J is TRBJ2-7; TRBD1 might be the D (5 bases). Per the germline V gene, CDR1 is GTSNPN and CDR2 is SVGIG (reference sequence). The length of the CDR3 is 12 residues. Trimming removed 2 bases from V and 4 bases from J, with 9 bases in between. Here the CDR3 reads CAWSPGIYEQYF. DNA for the CDR3: TGTGCCTGGAGTCCAGGGATTTACGAGCAGTACTTC. Using reference TRBV30 and TRBJ2-7 for the parts outside the CDR3, the full variable domain is SQTIHQWPATLVQPVGSPLSLECTVEGTSNPNLYWYRQAAGRGLQLLFYSVGIGQISSEVPQNLSASRPQDRQFILSSKKLLLSDSGFYLCAWSPGIYEQYFGPGTRLTVT.

This clone was observed a few times. The rearrangement links TRBV27 to TRBJ2-2, with unresolved D. V dropped 3 bases and J dropped 6 bases, with 2 bases sitting between them. The CDR3 spans 11 residues. CDR1 is MNHEY, CDR2 SMNVEV, per germline (reference sequence). The CDR3 spells CASSFAGELFF. The CDR3 DNA follows: TGTGCCAGCAGTTTTGCCGGGGAGCTGTTTTTT.

The V gene is TRBV6-5, the J gene TRBJ2-3; unclear D gene. This CDR3 region has 15 residues. Trimming took off 0 bases at V and 1 base at J, with 8 bases between the two ends. CDR1 and CDR2 (germline): MNHEY, SVGAGI. DNA for the CDR3: TGTGCCAGCAGTTACTCGAGAGTAGGCACAGATACGCAGTATTTT. It is translated as CASSYSRVGTDTQYF.

J is TRBJ2-1 and V is TRBV30; D not resolved. This CDR3 is built from 13 residues. CDR1 is GTSNPN and CDR2 is SVGIG in the germline V gene (reference sequence). V gave up 0 bases and J gave up 8 bases, with 11 bases separating them. The chain's CDR3 is CAWSVGGSDEQFF. The CDR3 DNA reads as TGTGCCTGGAGTGTAGGCGGATCGGATGAGCAGTTCTTC.

There are a few counts of this clone. As DNA, the CDR3 is TGCGCCAGCAGCCAAGATACAGCGGGCCCCTACAATGAGCAGTTCTTC. Translating it yields CASSQDTAGPYNEQFF. The chain is built from TRBV4-3 and TRBJ2-1; weak D call: TRBD2 (6 bases). The germline V and J ends were trimmed by 0 bases and 2 bases, with 11 bases remaining between them. Germline V gene data show CDR1 as LGHNA and CDR2 as YSLEER. CDR3 length: 16 residues.

Only a few counts were recorded for this clone. The gene calls are TRBV27 and TRBJ1-2; unclear D gene. The germline V and J ends were trimmed by 4 bases and 4 bases, with 16 bases remaining between them. CDR3 length equals 15 residues. Germline V CDR1 and CDR2: MNHEY, SMNVEV (reference sequence). In nucleotides, the CDR3 is TGTGCCAGCAGTTCACGGACCGGGCCTCCCTATGGCTACACCTTC. It codes for CASSSRTGPPYGYTF.

The rearrangement uses TRBV29-1 and TRBJ2-7; 9 bases agree with TRBD1. Germline-derived CDR1 and CDR2 are SQVTM and ANQGSEA. The V and J ends lost 4 bases and 0 bases, in that order; junction bases with no gene match: 4. The CDR3 runs 14 residues. CDR3 residues: CSVGDRVGSYEQYF. In DNA, the CDR3 is TGCAGCGTTGGGGACAGGGTGGGCTCCTACGAGCAGTACTTC.

This clone was seen only a few times. The chain combines TRBV4-1 with TRBJ1-2; no firm D call. CDR3 length: 13 residues. Germline lookup yields CDR1 MGHRA and CDR2 YSYEKL. V lost 0 bases and J lost 6, with 8 bases in between. In DNA form, the CDR3 reads TGCGCCAGCAGCCAAGAGCACGTGGATGGCTACACCTTC. This codes for CASSQEHVDGYTF.

As for this clone: At the DNA level, this CDR3 is encoded by other sequences in the same sample as well. The chain recombines TRBV29-1 with TRBJ2-1; the D gene is possibly TRBD1 (5 bases). The germline V and J ends were trimmed by 4 bases and 8 bases, with 6 bases remaining between them. Germline CDR1 is SQVTM and CDR2 is ANQGSEA. The length of the CDR3 is 10 residues. The CDR3 loop is CSVGGDEQFF. CDR3 DNA sequence: TGCAGCGTTGGGGGCGATGAGCAGTTCTTC.

In this sample, this clone turned up a few times. The CDR3 DNA reads TGCAGCGCCCGATACACTGAAGCTTTCTTT. Residues: CSARYTEAFF. This chain joins TRBV29-1 and TRBJ1-1; D is unresolved. CDR3 length: 10 amino acids. The germline V gene has CDR1 SQVTM and CDR2 ANQGSEA. Trimming pared 7 bases from V and 3 bases from J, leaving 6 bases between.

The V call is TRBV6-5, the J call TRBJ2-3, with TRBD1 as a possible D gene (6 bases). Germline V gives CDR1 MNHEY, CDR2 SVGAGI. This CDR3 has 15 residues. V dropped 6 bases and J dropped 2 bases, with 15 bases sitting between them. The CDR3 here is CASRSLGQFTDTQYF. For the CDR3, the DNA is TGTGCCAGCAGATCACTCGGACAGTTCACAGATACGCAGTATTTT.